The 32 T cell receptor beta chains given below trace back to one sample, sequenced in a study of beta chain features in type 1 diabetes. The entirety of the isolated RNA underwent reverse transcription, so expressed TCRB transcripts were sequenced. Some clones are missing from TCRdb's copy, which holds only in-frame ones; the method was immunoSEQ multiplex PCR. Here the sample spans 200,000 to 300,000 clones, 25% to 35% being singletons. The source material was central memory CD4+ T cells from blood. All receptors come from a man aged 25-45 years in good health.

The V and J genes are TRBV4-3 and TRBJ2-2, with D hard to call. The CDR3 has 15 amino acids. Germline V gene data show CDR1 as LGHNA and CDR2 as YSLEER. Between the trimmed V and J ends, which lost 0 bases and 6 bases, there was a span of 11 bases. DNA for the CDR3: TGCGCCAGCAGCCAAGATCCCGCAGTGGCCGGGGAGCTGTTTTTT. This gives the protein CASSQDPAVAGELFF.

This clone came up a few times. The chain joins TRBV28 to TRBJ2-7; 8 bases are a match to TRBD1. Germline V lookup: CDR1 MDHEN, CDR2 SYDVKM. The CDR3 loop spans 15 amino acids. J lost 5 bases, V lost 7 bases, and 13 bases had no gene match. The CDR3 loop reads CASNPPGQASHEQYF. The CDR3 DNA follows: TGTGCCAGCAACCCTCCGGGACAGGCATCTCACGAGCAGTACTTC.

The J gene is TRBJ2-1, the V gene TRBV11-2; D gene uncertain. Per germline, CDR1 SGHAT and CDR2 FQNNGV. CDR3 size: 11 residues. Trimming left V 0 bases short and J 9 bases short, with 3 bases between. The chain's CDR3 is CASSLEREQFF. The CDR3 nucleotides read TGTGCCAGCAGCTTAGAGCGTGAGCAGTTCTTC.

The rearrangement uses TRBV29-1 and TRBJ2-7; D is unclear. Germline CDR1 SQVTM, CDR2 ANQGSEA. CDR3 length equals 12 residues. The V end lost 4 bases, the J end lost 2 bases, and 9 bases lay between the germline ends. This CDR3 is CSVVSATYEQYF. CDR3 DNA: TGCAGCGTTGTTTCGGCAACCTACGAGCAGTACTTC.

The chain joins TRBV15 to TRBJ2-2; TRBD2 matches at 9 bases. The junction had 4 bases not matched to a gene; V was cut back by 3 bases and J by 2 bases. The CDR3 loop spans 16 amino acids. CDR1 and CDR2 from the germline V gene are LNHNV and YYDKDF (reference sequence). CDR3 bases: TGTGCCACCAGCAGGCGGACTAGCGCAAACACCGGGGAGCTGTTTTTT. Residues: CATSRRTSANTGELFF.

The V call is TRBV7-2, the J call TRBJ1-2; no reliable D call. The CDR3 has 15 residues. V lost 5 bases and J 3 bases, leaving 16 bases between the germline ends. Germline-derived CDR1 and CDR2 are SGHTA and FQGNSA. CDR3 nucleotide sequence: TGTGCCAGCAGCCTGGCAGTTCGGTTTGACTATGGCTACACCTTC. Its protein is CASSLAVRFDYGYTF.

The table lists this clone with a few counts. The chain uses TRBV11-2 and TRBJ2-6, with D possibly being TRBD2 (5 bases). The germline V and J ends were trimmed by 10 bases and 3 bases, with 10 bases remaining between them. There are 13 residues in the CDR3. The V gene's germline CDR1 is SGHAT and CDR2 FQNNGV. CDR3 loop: CATSRDGANVLTF. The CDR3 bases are TGTGCCACCTCTCGGGATGGGGCCAACGTCCTGACTTTC.

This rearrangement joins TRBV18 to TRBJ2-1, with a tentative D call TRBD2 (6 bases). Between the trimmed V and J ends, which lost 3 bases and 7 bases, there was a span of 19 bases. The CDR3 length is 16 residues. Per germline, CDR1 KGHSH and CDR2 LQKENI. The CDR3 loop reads CASSPLGSGPLNEQFF. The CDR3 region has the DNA TGTGCCAGCTCACCTCTCGGGAGCGGTCCATTGAATGAGCAGTTCTTC.

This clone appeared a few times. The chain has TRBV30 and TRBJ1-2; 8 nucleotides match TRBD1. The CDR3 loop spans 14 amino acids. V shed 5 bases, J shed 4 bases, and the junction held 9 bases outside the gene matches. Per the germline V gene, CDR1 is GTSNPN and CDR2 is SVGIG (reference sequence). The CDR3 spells CAWRGQGRIYGYTF. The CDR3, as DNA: TGTGCCTGGCGCGGACAGGGAAGGATCTATGGCTACACCTTC.

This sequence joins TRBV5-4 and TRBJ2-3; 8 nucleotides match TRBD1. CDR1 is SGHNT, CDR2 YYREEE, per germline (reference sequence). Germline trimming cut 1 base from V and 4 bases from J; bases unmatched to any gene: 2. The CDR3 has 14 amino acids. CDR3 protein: CASSLQGAADTQYF. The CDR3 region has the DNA TGTGCCAGCAGCTTGCAGGGGGCTGCAGATACGCAGTATTTT.

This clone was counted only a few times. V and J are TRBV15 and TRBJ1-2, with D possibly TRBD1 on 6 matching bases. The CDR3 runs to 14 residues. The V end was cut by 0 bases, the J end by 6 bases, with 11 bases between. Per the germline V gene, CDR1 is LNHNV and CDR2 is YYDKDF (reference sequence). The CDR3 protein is CATSRDFRGHGYTF. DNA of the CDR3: TGTGCCACCAGCAGAGATTTCAGGGGCCATGGCTACACCTTC.

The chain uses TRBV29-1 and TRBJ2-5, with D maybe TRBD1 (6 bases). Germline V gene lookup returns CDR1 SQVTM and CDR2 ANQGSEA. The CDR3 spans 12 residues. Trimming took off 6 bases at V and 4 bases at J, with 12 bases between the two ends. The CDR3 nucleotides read TGCAGCGTGTCAACAGGGTCAGAGACCCAGTACTTC. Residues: CSVSTGSETQYF.

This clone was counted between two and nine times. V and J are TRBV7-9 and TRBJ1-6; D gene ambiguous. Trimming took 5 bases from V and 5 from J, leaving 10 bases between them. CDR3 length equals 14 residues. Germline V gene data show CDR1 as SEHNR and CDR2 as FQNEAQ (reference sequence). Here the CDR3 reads CASSRREDNSPLHF. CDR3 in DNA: TGTGCCAGCAGCCGCCGGGAGGATAATTCACCCCTCCACTTT. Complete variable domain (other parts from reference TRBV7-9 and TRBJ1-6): DTGVSQNPRHKITKRGQNVTFRCDPISEHNRLYWYRQTLGQGPEFLTYFQNEAQLEKSRLLSDRFSAERPKGSFSTLEIQRTEQGDSAMYLCASSRREDNSPLHFGNGTRLTVT.

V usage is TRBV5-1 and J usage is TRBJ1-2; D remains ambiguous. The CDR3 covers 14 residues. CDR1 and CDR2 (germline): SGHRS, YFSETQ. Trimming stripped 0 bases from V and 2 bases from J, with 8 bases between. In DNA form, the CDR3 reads TGCGCCAGCAGCTTGGATCCAGAGAACTATGGCTACACCTTC. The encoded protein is CASSLDPENYGYTF.

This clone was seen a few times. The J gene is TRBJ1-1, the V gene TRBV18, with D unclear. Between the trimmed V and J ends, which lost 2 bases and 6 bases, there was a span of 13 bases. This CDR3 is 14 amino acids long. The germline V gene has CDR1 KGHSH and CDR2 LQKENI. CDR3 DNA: TGTGCCAGCTCACCAGATCGCGGACGTTCTGAAGCTTTCTTT. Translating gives CASSPDRGRSEAFF.

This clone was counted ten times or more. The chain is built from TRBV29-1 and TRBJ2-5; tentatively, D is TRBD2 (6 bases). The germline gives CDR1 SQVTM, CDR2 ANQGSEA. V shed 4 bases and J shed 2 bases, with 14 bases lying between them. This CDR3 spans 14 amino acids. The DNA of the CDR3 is TGCAGCGTTGGCCATCCTAGCGCACAAGAGACCCAGTACTTC. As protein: CSVGHPSAQETQYF.

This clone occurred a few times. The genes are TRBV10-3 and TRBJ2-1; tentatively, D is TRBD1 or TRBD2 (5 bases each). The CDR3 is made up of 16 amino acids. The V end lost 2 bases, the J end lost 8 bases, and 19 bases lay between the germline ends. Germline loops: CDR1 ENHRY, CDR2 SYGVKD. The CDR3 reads CAISEARGAAGDEQFF. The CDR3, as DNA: TGTGCCATCAGTGAGGCGAGGGGCGCGGCTGGAGATGAGCAGTTCTTC.

CDR3 residues: CASSLEAGLAGVEQFF. As DNA, the CDR3 is TGCGCCAGCAGCTTGGAAGCGGGACTAGCGGGAGTTGAGCAGTTCTTC. This chain links TRBV5-1 with TRBJ2-1, with 14 bases lining up with TRBD2. The CDR3 is made up of 16 amino acids. V lost 0 bases, J lost 9 bases, and 5 bases stayed unmatched. Germline V gene data show CDR1 as SGHRS and CDR2 as YFSETQ.

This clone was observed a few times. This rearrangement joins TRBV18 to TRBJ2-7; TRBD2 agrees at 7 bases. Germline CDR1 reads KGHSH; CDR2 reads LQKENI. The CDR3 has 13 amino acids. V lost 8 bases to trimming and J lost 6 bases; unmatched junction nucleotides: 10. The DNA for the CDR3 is TGTGCCAGCGCCACCGAGGCTAGCGGCGAGCAGTACTTC. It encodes CASATEASGEQYF.

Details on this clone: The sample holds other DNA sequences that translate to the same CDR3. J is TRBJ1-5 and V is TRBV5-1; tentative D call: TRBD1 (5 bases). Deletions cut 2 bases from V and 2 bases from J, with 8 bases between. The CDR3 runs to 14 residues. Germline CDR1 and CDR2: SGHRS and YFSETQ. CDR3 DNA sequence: TGCGCCAGCAGCTTAGGGGATGGCAATCAGCCCCAGCATTTT. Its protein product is CASSLGDGNQPQHF.

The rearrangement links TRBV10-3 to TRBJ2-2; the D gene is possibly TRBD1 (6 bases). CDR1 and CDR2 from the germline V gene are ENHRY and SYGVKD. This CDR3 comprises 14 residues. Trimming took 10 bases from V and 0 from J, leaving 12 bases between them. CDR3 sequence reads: CATAGATNTGELFF. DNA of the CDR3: TGTGCCACAGCAGGGGCAACGAACACCGGGGAGCTGTTTTTT.

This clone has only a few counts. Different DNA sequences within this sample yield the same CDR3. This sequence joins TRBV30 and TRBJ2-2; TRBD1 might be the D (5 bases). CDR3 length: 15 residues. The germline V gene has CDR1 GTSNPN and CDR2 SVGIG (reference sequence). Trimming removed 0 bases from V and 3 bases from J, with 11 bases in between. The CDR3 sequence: CAWSVLAGYTGELFF. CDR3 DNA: TGTGCCTGGAGTGTATTGGCAGGGTACACCGGGGAGCTGTTTTTT.

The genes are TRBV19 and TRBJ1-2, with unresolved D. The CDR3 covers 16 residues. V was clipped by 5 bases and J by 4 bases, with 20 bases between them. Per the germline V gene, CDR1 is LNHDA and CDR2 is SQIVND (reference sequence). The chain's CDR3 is CASSDLQGKISYGYTF. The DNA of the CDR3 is TGTGCCAGTAGTGACTTACAAGGGAAGATCTCCTATGGCTACACCTTC.

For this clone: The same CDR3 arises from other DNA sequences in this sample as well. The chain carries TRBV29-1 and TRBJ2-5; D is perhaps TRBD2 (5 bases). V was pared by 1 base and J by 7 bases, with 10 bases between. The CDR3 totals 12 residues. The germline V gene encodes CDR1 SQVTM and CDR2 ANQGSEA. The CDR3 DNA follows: TGCAGCGTTGAAGCGGGGTTGGGGACCCAGTACTTC. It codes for CSVEAGLGTQYF.

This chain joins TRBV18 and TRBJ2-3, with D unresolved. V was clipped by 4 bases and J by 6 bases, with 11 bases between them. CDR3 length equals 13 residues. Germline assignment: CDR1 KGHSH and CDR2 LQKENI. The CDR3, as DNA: TGTGCCAGCTCACTGTCCAACTTGGATACGCAGTATTTT. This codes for CASSLSNLDTQYF.

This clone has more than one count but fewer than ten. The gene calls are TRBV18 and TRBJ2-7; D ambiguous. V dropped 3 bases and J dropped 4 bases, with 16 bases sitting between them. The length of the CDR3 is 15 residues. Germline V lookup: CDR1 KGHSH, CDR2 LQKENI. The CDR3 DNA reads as TGTGCCAGCTCACCCCCGGTGGCAGAACGGTACGAGCAGTACTTC. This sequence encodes CASSPPVAERYEQYF.

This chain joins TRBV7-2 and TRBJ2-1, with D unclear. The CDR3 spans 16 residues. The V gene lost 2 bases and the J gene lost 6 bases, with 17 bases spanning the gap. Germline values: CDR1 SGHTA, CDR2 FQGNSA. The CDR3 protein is CASSLKFDLKINEQFF. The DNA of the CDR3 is TGTGCCAGCAGCTTAAAGTTCGACCTTAAGATCAATGAGCAGTTCTTC. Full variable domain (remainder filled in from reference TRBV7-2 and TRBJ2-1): GAGVSQSPSNKVTEKGKDVELRCDPISGHTALYWYRQSLGQGLEFLIYFQGNSAPDKSGLPSDRFSAERTGGSVSTLTIQRTQQEDSAVYLCASSLKFDLKINEQFFGPGTRLTVL.

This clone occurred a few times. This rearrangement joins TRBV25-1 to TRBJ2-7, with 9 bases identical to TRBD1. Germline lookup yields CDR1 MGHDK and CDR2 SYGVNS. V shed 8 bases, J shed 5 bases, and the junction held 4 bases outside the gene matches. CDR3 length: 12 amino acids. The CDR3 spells CASGGQGHEQYF. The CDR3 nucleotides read TGTGCCAGCGGGGGACAGGGCCACGAGCAGTACTTC.

The CDR3 region has the DNA TGTGCCAGCAGCTTAACAGTCTATGGCTACACCTTC. It translates to CASSLTVYGYTF. The V gene is TRBV13, the J gene TRBJ1-2; D gene ambiguous. Trimming pared 2 bases from V and 4 bases from J, leaving 5 bases between. This CDR3 has 12 amino acids. Germline V gene lookup returns CDR1 PRHDT and CDR2 FYEKMQ (reference sequence).

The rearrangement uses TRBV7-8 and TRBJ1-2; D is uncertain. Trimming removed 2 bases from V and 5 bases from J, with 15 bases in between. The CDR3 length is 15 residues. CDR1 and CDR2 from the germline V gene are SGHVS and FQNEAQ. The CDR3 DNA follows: TGTGCCAGCAGCTTACAATCCGGAACGGGATATGGCTACACCTTC. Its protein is CASSLQSGTGYGYTF. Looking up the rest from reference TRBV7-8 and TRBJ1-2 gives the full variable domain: GAGVSQSPRYKVAKRGQDVALRCDPISGHVSLFWYQQALGQGPEFLTYFQNEAQLDKSGLPSDRFFAERPEGSVSTLKIQRTQQEDSAVYLCASSLQSGTGYGYTFGSGTRLTVV.

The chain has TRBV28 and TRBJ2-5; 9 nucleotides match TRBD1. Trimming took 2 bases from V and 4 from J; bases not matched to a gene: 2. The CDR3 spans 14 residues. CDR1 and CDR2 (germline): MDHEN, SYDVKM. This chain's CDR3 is CASSLRQGVETQYF. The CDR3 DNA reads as TGTGCCAGCAGTTTAAGACAGGGGGTAGAGACCCAGTACTTC. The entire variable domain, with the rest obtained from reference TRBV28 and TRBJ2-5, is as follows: DVKVTQSSRYLVKRTGEKVFLECVQDMDHENMFWYRQDPGLGLRLIYFSYDVKMKEKGDIPEGYSVSREKKERFSLILESASTNQTSMYLCASSLRQGVETQYFGPGTRLLVL.

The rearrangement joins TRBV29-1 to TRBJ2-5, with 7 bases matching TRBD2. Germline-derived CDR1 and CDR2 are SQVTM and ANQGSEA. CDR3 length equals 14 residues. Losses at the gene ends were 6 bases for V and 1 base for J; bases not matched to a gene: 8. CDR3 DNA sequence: TGCAGCGTCCTCGGACTAGGCCGCCAAGAGACCCAGTACTTC. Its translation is CSVLGLGRQETQYF.